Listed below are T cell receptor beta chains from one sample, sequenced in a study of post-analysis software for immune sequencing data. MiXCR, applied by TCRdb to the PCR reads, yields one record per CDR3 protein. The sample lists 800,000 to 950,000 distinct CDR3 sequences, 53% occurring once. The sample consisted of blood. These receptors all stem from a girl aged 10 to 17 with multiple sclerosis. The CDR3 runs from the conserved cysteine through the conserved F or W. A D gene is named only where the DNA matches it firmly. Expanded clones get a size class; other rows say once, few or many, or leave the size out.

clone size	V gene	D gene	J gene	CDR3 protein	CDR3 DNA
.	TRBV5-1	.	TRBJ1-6	CASSLGSPNSPLHF	TGCGCCAGCAGCTTGGGCAGCCCAAATTCACCCCTCCACTTT
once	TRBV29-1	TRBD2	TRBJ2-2	CSVTGSGGQTNTGELFF	TGCAGCGTGACGGGTAGCGGGGGACAAACGAACACCGGGGAGCTGTTTTTT
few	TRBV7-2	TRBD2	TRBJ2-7	CASSSTSGGYEQYF	TGTGCCAGCAGCTCCACTAGCGGGGGCTACGAGCAGTACTTC
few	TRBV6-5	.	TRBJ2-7	CASTPDSHSYEQYF	TGTGCCAGCACCCCGGACAGCCATTCCTACGAGCAGTACTTC
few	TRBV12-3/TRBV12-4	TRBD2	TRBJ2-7	CASGLRTSGNYEQYF	TGTGCCAGCGGACTTAGGACTAGCGGGAATTACGAGCAGTACTTC
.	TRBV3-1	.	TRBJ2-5	CANSQDQEEETQYF	TGTGCCAACAGCCAAGATCAGGAAGAAGAGACCCAGTACTTC
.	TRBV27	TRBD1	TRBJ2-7	CASSPIPFGQGTYEQYF	TGTGCCAGCAGTCCGATCCCTTTCGGACAGGGGACCTACGAGCAGTACTTC
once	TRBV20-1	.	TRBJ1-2	CSAPRDNYGYTF	TGCAGTGCTCCCAGGGACAACTATGGCTACACCTTC
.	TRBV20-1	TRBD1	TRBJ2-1	CSAPDRGHRDNEQFF	TGCAGTGCTCCGGACAGGGGGCACAGGGACAATGAGCAGTTCTTC
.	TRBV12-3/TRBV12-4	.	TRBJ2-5	CASSSKLVAETQYF	TGTGCCAGCAGTTCCAAGTTGGTTGCAGAGACCCAGTACTTC
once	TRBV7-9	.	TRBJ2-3	CASSFTASSDTDTQYF	TGTGCCAGCAGCTTCACGGCTAGCAGTGACACAGATACGCAGTATTTT
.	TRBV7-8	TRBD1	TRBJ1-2	CASGEGQDYGYTF	TGTGCCAGCGGCGAGGGACAGGACTATGGCTACACCTTC
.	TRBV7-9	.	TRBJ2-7	CASSLEGEANEQYF	TGTGCCAGCAGCTTAGAAGGGGAAGCAAACGAGCAGTACTTC
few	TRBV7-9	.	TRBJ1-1	CASSLEVRVNTEAFF	TGTGCCAGCAGCTTAGAAGTGAGGGTGAACACTGAAGCTTTCTTT
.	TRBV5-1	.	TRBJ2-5	CASSFRGAEQETQYF	TGCGCCAGCAGCTTCAGAGGCGCGGAACAAGAGACCCAGTACTTC
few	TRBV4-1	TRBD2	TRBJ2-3	CASSQDFLAVDTQYF	TGCGCCAGCAGCCAAGATTTTCTAGCGGTGGATACGCAGTATTTT
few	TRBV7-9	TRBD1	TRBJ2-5	CASSLGWDRQETQYF	TGTGCCAGCAGCTTAGGCTGGGACAGACAAGAGACCCAGTACTTC
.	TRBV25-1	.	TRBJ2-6	CASNTGANVLTF	TGTGCCAGCAATACTGGGGCCAACGTCCTGACTTTC
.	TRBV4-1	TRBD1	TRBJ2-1	CASSQEKGARQNEQFF	TGCGCCAGCAGCCAAGAGAAGGGGGCGAGGCAGAATGAGCAGTTCTTC
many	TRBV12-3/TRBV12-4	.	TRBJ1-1	CASSLGETEAFF	TGTGCCAGCAGTTTGGGTGAGACTGAAGCTTTCTTT
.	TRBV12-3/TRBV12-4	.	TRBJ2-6	CASSRGGRGLTGQRLGANVLTF	TGTGCCAGCAGCCGTGGGGGTCGGGGACTCACCGGACAACGATTGGGGGCCAACGTCCTGACTTTC
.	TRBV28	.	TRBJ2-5	CASSYGGATQETQYF	TGTGCCAGCAGTTATGGAGGAGCCACCCAAGAGACCCAGTACTTC
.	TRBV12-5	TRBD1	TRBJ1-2	CASGLGQGDYDYTF	TGTGCTAGTGGTTTGGGACAGGGTGACTATGACTACACCTTC
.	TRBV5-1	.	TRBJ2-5	CASSLYSDQETRYF	TGCGCCAGCAGCTTGTATTCAGACCAAGAGACCCGGTACTTC
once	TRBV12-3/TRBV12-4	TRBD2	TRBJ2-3	CASRGAGGRSDTQYF	TGTGCCAGCAGGGGCGCGGGGGGCAGGTCAGATACGCAGTATTTT
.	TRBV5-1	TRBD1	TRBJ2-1	CASSWTGGDEQFF	TGCGCCAGCAGTTGGACAGGGGGCGATGAGCAGTTCTTC
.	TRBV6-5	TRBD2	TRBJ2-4	CASSPPGLAGSIQYF	TGTGCCAGCAGTCCCCCGGGACTAGCGGGTAGCATTCAGTACTTC
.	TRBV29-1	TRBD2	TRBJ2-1	CSVERGLAGTNEQFF	TGCAGCGTAGAAAGGGGACTAGCGGGGACGAATGAGCAGTTCTTC
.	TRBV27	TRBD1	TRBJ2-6	CASSHRGQVFSGANVLTF	TGTGCCAGCAGTCACAGGGGACAGGTCTTCTCTGGGGCCAACGTCCTGACTTTC
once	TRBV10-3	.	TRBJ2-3	CATRSTGPSTDSQYF	TGTGCCACCAGAAGCACCGGACCTAGCACAGATTCGCAGTATTTT
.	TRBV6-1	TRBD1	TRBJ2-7	CASSGPGQGSPTSSYEQYF	TGTGCCAGCAGTGGACCGGGACAGGGGTCCCCTACGAGCTCCTACGAGCAGTACTTC
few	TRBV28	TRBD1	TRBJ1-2	CASSPGQLYGYTF	TGTGCCAGCAGCCCGGGACAGCTCTATGGCTACACCTTC
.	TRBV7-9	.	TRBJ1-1	CASSSAKRVGNTEAFF	TGTGCCAGCAGCTCAGCCAAGAGGGTCGGTAACACTGAAGCTTTCTTT
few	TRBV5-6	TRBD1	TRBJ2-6	CASSFDRGSLLGGANVLTF	TGTGCCAGCAGCTTTGACAGGGGGTCACTTCTCGGTGGGGCCAACGTCCTGACTTTC
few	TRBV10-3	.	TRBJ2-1	CAISEGTNNEQFF	TGTGCCATCAGTGAAGGGACCAACAATGAGCAGTTCTTC
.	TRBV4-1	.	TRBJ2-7	CASSPTPPEWGQYNEQYF	TGCGCCAGCAGCCCCACTCCACCCGAGTGGGGCCAGTACAATGAGCAGTACTTC
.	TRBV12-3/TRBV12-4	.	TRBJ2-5	CASSSTESETQYF	TGTGCCAGCAGCTCCACAGAATCGGAGACCCAGTACTTC
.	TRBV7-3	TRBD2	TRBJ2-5	CASSHGGAVVETQYF	TGTGCCAGCAGCCACGGGGGGGCCGTGGTGGAGACCCAGTACTTC
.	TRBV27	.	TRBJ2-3	CASSFGTLVSTDTQYF	TGTGCCAGCAGTTTCGGGACACTCGTTAGCACAGATACGCAGTATTTT
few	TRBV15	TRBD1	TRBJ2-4	CATSRDLVQGSKQYF	TGTGCCACCAGCAGAGATTTAGTACAGGGGAGTAAGCAGTACTTC
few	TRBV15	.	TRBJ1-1	CATSSEVRGYTEAFF	TGTGCCACCAGCAGCGAGGTGCGGGGGTACACTGAAGCTTTCTTT
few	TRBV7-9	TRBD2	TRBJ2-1	CASSVPGGQGPSIPYNEQFF	TGTGCCAGCAGCGTCCCGGGGGGGCAGGGGCCCTCTATTCCCTACAATGAGCAGTTCTTC
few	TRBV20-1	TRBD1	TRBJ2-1	CSATWTGSNEQFF	TGCAGTGCTACTTGGACAGGCTCCAATGAGCAGTTCTTC
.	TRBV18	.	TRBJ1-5	CASPPPRRGAWKNQPQHF	TGTGCCAGCCCACCACCAAGGAGGGGCGCGTGGAAAAATCAGCCCCAGCATTTT
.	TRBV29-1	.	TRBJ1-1	CSVVGQTLAVNTEAFF	TGCAGCGTTGTGGGACAAACGCTAGCTGTGAACACTGAAGCTTTCTTT
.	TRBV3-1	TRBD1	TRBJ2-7	CASSQVSRGPNSYEQYF	TGTGCCAGCAGCCAAGTCTCTAGGGGGCCGAACTCCTACGAGCAGTACTTC
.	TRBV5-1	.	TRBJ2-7	CASRGLSHYEQYF	TGCGCCAGCAGAGGACTATCTCACTACGAGCAGTACTTC
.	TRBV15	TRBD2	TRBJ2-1	CATSILGQRENEQFF	TGTGCCACCAGCATTCTTGGACAGCGGGAGAATGAGCAGTTCTTC
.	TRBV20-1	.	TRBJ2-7	CSASPGGSLYEQYF	TGCAGTGCTAGTCCAGGGGGGTCGCTCTACGAGCAGTACTTC